These 11 T cell receptor beta chains were sequenced from one sample in a study of shared clonotypes between healthy human individuals. TCRdb keeps only in-frame clones here, not all; method: immunoSEQ multiplex PCR. The sample yields hundreds of thousands of clones, around 77% seen once. Material for sequencing was PBMCs. All receptors derive from a woman between 35 and 50 years old in good health. Some clones in this sample may be carry-over from other donors' samples.

The genes are TRBV27 and TRBJ2-7, with D unclear. This CDR3 comprises 13 residues. Germline V gene lookup returns CDR1 MNHEY and CDR2 SMNVEV (reference sequence). Trimming took 8 bases from V and 3 from J, leaving 14 bases between them. DNA of the CDR3: TGTGCCAGCGGCCAGACGCGAGACTACGAGCAGTACTTC. Its protein is CASGQTRDYEQYF.

The chain carries TRBV10-2 and TRBJ2-7, with D unresolved. CDR1 WSHSY and CDR2 SAAADI come from the germline V gene. This CDR3 spans 13 amino acids. The ends were cut back, 4 bases at V and 2 bases at J, with 9 bases in the middle. As DNA, the CDR3 is TGCGCCAGCAGTGCTACTTCCCCCTACGAGCAGTACTTC. It is translated as CASSATSPYEQYF.

The rearrangement uses TRBV7-2 and TRBJ2-7; D is uncertain. Deletions cut 2 bases from V and 4 bases from J, with 9 bases between. This CDR3 has 13 amino acids. Germline V gives CDR1 SGHTA, CDR2 FQGNSA. In nucleotides, the CDR3 is TGTGCCAGCAGCTTATCGGACGGTTACGAGCAGTACTTC. Residues: CASSLSDGYEQYF.

The gene calls are TRBV29-1 and TRBJ2-1, with 11 bases fitting TRBD2. V lost 3 bases to trimming and J lost 2 bases; unmatched junction nucleotides: 6. The V gene's germline CDR1 is SQVTM and CDR2 ANQGSEA. The CDR3 runs 16 residues. The CDR3 spells CSVEAGTSGAYNEQFF. CDR3 in DNA: TGCAGCGTTGAGGCCGGGACTAGCGGAGCCTACAATGAGCAGTTCTTC.

This chain joins TRBV6-5 and TRBJ2-1, with D hard to call. Trimming left V 6 bases short and J 5 bases short, with 2 bases between. This CDR3 comprises 10 residues. The V gene's germline CDR1 is MNHEY and CDR2 SVGAGI. The CDR3 reads CASSHNEQFF. CDR3 bases: TGTGCCAGCAGCCACAATGAGCAGTTCTTC.

This clone was seen more than once but under ten times. This chain uses TRBV5-4 with TRBJ1-6, with no clear D. V shed 0 bases and J shed 8 bases, with 6 bases lying between them. Germline CDR1 SGHNT, CDR2 YYREEE (reference sequence). This CDR3 has 13 amino acids. The CDR3 nucleotides are TGTGCCAGCAGCTTGGACTTATATTCACCCCTCCACTTT. Residues: CASSLDLYSPLHF.

The chain employs TRBV5-4 and TRBJ2-7; D remains unclear. The CDR3 loop spans 13 amino acids. Germline V gene lookup returns CDR1 SGHNT and CDR2 YYREEE (reference sequence). With 1 base removed from V and 4 bases from J, the gap between germline ends came to 9 bases. CDR3 region: CASSLFRTYEQYF. For the CDR3, the DNA is TGTGCCAGCAGCTTGTTTCGAACGTACGAGCAGTACTTC.

This chain connects TRBV6-1 to TRBJ2-1; weak D call: TRBD2 (5 bases). The CDR3 is 11 amino acids. Trimming took 7 bases from V and 7 from J, leaving 8 bases between them. Germline V gives CDR1 MNHNS, CDR2 SASEGT. For the CDR3, the DNA is TGTGCCAGCATTACGGGAAATGAGCAGTTCTTC. It specifies CASITGNEQFF.

The genes are TRBV9 and TRBJ2-3; 9 bases align to TRBD2. This CDR3 is 16 amino acids long. With 0 bases clipped from V and 3 bases from J, the junction kept 5 bases outside the gene matches. Germline V CDR1 and CDR2: SGDLS, YYNGEE. The CDR3 protein is CASSVGGSGSTDTQYF. In nucleotides, the CDR3 is TGTGCCAGCAGCGTAGGTGGTAGCGGGAGTACAGATACGCAGTATTTT.

The chain recombines TRBV18 with TRBJ2-2; D gene ambiguous. Looked up from germline, CDR1 is KGHSH and CDR2 is LQKENI. The CDR3 loop spans 13 amino acids. V gave up 6 bases and J gave up 7 bases, with 12 bases separating them. This chain's CDR3 is CASSPLRVGELFF. Here the CDR3 DNA reads TGTGCCAGCTCTCCCTTGCGCGTCGGGGAGCTGTTTTTT.

This clone was counted ten times or more. V gene TRBV2 combines with J gene TRBJ2-7; D not certain. Germline-derived CDR1 and CDR2 are SNHLY and FYNNEI. Trimming removed 6 bases from V and 2 bases from J, with 14 bases in between. CDR3 length: 14 residues. CDR3 loop: CASRLRRAAYEQYF. The CDR3 nucleotides are TGTGCCAGCAGGCTCCGTAGGGCCGCCTACGAGCAGTACTTC.